Below are 9 T cell receptor beta chains sequenced from a single sample in a study of cytotoxic CD8 clonotypes in ibrutinib-treated CLL. Produced via immunoSEQ multiplex PCR; TCRdb's table is partial and in-frame only. Counted here are some 140,000 clones, about 85% occurring once; the ten biggest clones make up 2.5% to 3.5%. The sample here was PBMCs, taken after 24 months of ibrutinib treatment. These receptors were collected from a human donor with chronic lymphocytic leukemia.

The chain is built from TRBV19 and TRBJ1-1; D possibly corresponds to TRBD1 (5 bases). The CDR3 has 14 amino acids. The V end lost 10 bases, the J end lost 0 bases, and 15 bases lay between the germline ends. Germline V gene sequence: CDR1 LNHDA, CDR2 SQIVND (reference sequence). The CDR3 loop reads CATQPGVLNTEAFF. CDR3 sequence (DNA): TGTGCCACCCAACCGGGGGTTCTGAACACTGAAGCTTTCTTT.

Regarding this clone: Other DNA sequences in this sample translate to the same CDR3. This chain links TRBV7-2 with TRBJ2-3; D is possibly TRBD2 (5 bases). The germline CDR1 and CDR2 sequences are SGHTA and FQGNSA. V lost 1 base and J lost 3, with 8 bases in between. The CDR3 loop spans 14 amino acids. DNA of the CDR3: TGTGCCAGCAGCTTAGATGCGGGTACAGATACGCAGTATTTT. Encoded protein: CASSLDAGTDTQYF. Full variable domain (remainder filled in from reference TRBV7-2 and TRBJ2-3): GAGVSQSPSNKVTEKGKDVELRCDPISGHTALYWYRQSLGQGLEFLIYFQGNSAPDKSGLPSDRFSAERTGGSVSTLTIQRTQQEDSAVYLCASSLDAGTDTQYFGPGTRLTVL.

CDR3 in DNA: TGTGCCAGCAGTGAAGTCCACAGGGGACATGAAAAACTGTTTTTT. It is translated as CASSEVHRGHEKLFF. The V gene is TRBV6-1, the J gene TRBJ1-4; 7 nucleotides match TRBD1. Trimming removed 1 base from V and 6 bases from J; junction bases left unmatched: 5. Germline V gives CDR1 MNHNS, CDR2 SASEGT. The CDR3 is made up of 15 amino acids.

This clone was counted once. The CDR3 region is CASDPTGLGEKLFF. In DNA form, the CDR3 reads TGTGCCAGCGACCCCACGGGGCTAGGAGAAAAACTGTTTTTT. The rearrangement uses TRBV6-1 and TRBJ1-4; tentatively, D is TRBD1 (5 bases). The CDR3 runs to 14 residues. Germline V lookup: CDR1 MNHNS, CDR2 SASEGT. Trimming left V 8 bases short and J 8 bases short, with 18 bases between.

V and J are TRBV30 and TRBJ2-2; 7 bases fit TRBD2. V shed 4 bases, J shed 3 bases, and the junction held 5 bases outside the gene matches. The CDR3 runs 14 residues. Germline assignment: CDR1 GTSNPN and CDR2 SVGIG (reference sequence). The CDR3 loop is CAWTGGVYTGELFF. The CDR3 coding sequence is TGTGCCTGGACGGGGGGAGTTTACACCGGGGAGCTGTTTTTT.

This clone has a single count. The V and J genes are TRBV2 and TRBJ2-2, with D maybe TRBD2 (6 bases). V was cut by 4 bases and J by 4 bases, with 10 bases left in between. The germline V gene encodes CDR1 SNHLY and CDR2 FYNNEI. This CDR3 has 14 residues. CDR3: CASSALGGTGELFF. The CDR3 DNA is TGTGCCAGCAGTGCTCTCGGGGGCACCGGGGAGCTGTTTTTT.

The chain carries TRBV7-2 and TRBJ2-5, with D unclear. CDR3 length: 13 residues. Trimming shortened V by 5 bases and J by 4 bases, and 11 bases separated the two germline ends. The V gene's germline CDR1 is SGHTA and CDR2 FQGNSA. CDR3 region: CASSPYVGETQYF. CDR3 DNA sequence: TGTGCCAGCAGCCCGTACGTGGGAGAGACCCAGTACTTC.

The chain uses TRBV30 and TRBJ2-3; D unresolved. The CDR3 length is 12 residues. V gave up 0 bases and J gave up 5 bases, with 6 bases separating them. Per the germline V gene, CDR1 is GTSNPN and CDR2 is SVGIG (reference sequence). CDR3 DNA sequence: TGTGCCTGGAGTGTAGAGCAAGATACGCAGTATTTT. Protein sequence: CAWSVEQDTQYF.

The chain links TRBV27 to TRBJ2-3; the match to TRBD2 covers 13 bases. The length of the CDR3 is 21 residues. V was clipped by 0 bases and J by 1 base; unmatched bases: 13. Germline loops: CDR1 MNHEY, CDR2 SMNVEV (reference sequence). This CDR3 reads CASSLSWFPTSGGRGTDTQYF. The CDR3 bases are TGTGCCAGCAGTTTATCGTGGTTTCCGACTAGCGGGGGGCGCGGCACAGATACGCAGTATTTT.